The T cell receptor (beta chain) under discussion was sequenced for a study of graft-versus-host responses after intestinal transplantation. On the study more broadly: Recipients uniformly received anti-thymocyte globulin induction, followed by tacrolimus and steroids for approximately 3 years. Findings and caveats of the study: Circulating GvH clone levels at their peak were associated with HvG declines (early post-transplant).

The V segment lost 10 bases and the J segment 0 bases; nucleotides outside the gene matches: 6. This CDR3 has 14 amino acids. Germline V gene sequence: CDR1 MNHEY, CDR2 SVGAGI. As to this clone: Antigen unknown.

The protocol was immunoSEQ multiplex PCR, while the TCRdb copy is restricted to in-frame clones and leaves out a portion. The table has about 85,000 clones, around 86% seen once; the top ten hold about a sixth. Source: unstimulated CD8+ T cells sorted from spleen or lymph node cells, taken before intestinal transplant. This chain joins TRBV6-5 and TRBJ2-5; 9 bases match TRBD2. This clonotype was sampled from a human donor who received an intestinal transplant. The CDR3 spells CATGTSSYQETQYF. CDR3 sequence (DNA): TGTGCCACCGGGACTAGCAGTTACCAAGAGACCCAGTACTTC.